One and the same sample provided the 5 T cell receptor beta chains below, sequenced in a study of blood T cell repertoires in COVID-19. The data were produced by immunoSEQ multiplex PCR, yet TCRdb's version contains in-frame clones alone and is incomplete. The data contain some 100,000 clones, around 85% of them singletons. Material: PBMCs or T cells enriched from blood (not recorded which). All receptors derive from a woman in her 50s who had recovered from COVID-19.

This clone is labeled medium-sized. This chain connects TRBV2 to TRBJ2-2, with D perhaps TRBD1 (6 bases). The CDR3 loop spans 13 amino acids. Germline V CDR1 and CDR2: SNHLY, FYNNEI. V shed 11 bases and J shed 6 bases, with 16 bases lying between them. Here the CDR3 DNA reads TGTGCCGTCAGAGGGGGAATGGCCGGGGAGCTGTTTTTT. Protein sequence: CAVRGGMAGELFF.

This chain connects TRBV28 to TRBJ1-6; D might be TRBD1 (5 bases). The germline CDR1 and CDR2 sequences are MDHEN and SYDVKM. V lost 7 bases and J lost 5, with 30 bases in between. This CDR3 comprises 20 residues. The CDR3 region has the DNA TGTGCCAGCACCCCCCCGGAGGGGCTAGAAACCTACCTAGATAATTCACCCCTCCACTTT. Amino acid sequence: CASTPPEGLETYLDNSPLHF.

The rearrangement links TRBV9 to TRBJ2-2; 9 bases match TRBD2. This CDR3 contains 15 residues. Germline trimming cut 4 bases from V and 1 base from J; bases unmatched to any gene: 2. Germline-derived CDR1 and CDR2 are SGDLS and YYNGEE. The CDR3 loop is CASSILAGNTGELFF. The CDR3 DNA is TGTGCCAGCAGCATACTAGCGGGGAACACCGGGGAGCTGTTTTTT.

The rearrangement uses TRBV6-5 and TRBJ2-7, with D maybe TRBD1 (6 bases). V lost 5 bases and J lost 3, with 11 bases in between. This CDR3 is built from 13 residues. Germline V gives CDR1 MNHEY, CDR2 SVGAGI. For the CDR3, the DNA is TGTGCCAGCAGTACAGGGCCCATCTACGAGCAGTACTTC. Translating it yields CASSTGPIYEQYF.

The J gene is TRBJ1-1, the V gene TRBV5-4; no reliable D call. Trimming took 0 bases from V and 3 from J, leaving 12 bases between them. This CDR3 contains 15 residues. Germline V gives CDR1 SGHNT, CDR2 YYREEE (reference sequence). CDR3 sequence (DNA): TGTGCCAGCAGCTTGGCCGCGCGACTGGACACTGAAGCTTTCTTT. Translated: CASSLAARLDTEAFF.